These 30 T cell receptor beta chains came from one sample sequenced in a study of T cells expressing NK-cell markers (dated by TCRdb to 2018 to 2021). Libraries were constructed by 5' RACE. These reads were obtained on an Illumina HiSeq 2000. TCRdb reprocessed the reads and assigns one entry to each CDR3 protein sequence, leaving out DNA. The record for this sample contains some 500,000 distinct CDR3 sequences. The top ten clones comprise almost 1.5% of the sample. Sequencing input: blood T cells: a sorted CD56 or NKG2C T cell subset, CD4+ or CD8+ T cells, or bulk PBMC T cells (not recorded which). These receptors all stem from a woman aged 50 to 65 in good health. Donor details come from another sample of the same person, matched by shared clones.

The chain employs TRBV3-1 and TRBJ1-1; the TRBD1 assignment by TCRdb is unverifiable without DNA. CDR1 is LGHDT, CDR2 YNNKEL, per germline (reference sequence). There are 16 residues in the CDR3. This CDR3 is CASSQEVGTGHTEAFF.

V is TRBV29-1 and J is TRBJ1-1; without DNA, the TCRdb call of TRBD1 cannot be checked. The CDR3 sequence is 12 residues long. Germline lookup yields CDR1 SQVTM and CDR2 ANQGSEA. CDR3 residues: CSANQGPAEAFF. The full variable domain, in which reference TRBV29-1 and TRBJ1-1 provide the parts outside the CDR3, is SAVISQKPSRDICQRGTSLTIQCQVDSQVTMMFWYRQQPGQSLTLIATANQGSEATYESGFVIDKFPISRPNLTFSTLTVSNMSPEDSSIYLCSANQGPAEAFFGQGTRLTVV.

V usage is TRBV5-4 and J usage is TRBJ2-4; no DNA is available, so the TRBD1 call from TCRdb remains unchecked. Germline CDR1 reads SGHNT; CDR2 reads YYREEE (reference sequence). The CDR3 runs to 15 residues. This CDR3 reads CASSLGRRGADIQYF.

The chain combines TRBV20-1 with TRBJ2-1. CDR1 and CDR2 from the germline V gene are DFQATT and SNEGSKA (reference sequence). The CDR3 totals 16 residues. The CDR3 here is CSARLGLRSANNEQFF.

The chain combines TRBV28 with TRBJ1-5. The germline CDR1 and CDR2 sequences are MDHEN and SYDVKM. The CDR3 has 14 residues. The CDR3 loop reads CASSFLRSNQPQHF.

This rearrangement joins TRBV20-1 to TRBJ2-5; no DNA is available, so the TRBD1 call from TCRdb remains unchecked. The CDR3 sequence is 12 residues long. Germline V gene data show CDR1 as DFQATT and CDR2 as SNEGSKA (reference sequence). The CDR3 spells CSAGTKRETQYF.

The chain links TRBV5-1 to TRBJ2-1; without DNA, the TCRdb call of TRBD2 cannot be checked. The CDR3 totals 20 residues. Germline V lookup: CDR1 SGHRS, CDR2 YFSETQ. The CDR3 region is CASSLALGRSAGGLIHEQFF.

The CDR3 sequence is CASSPRTEKAFF. The V call is TRBV7-9, the J call TRBJ1-1. The CDR3 totals 12 residues. The germline V gene encodes CDR1 SEHNR and CDR2 FQNEAQ (reference sequence).

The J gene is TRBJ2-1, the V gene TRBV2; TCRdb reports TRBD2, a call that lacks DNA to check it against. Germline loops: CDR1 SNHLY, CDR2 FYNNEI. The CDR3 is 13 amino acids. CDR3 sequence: CASGTSISNEQFF.

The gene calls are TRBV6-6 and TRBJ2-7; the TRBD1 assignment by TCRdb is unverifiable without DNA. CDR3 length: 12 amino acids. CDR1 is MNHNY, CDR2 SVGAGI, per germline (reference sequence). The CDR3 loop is CASSRDRIEQYF.

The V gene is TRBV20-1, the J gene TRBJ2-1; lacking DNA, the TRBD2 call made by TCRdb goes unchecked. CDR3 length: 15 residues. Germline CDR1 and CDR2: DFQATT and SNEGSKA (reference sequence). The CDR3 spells CSARTRDSSYNEQFF.

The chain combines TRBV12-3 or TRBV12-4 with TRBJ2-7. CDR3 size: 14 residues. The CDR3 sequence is CASSTPARFYEQYF.

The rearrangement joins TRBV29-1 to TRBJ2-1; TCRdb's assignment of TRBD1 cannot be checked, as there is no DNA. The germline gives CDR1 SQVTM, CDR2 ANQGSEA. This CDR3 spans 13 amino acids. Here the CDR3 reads CSGGDRGQNEQFF.

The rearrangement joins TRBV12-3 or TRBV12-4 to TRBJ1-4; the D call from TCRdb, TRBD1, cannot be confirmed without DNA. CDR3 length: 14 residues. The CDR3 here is CASKGSGANEKLFF.

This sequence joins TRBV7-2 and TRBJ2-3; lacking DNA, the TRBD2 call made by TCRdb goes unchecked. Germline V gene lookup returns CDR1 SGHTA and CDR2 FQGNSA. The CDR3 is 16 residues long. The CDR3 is CASSLRQLGPTDTQYF.

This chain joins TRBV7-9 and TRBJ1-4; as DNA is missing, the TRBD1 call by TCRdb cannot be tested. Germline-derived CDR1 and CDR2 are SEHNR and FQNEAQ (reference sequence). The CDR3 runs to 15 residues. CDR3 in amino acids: CASSNRDSTNEKLFF.

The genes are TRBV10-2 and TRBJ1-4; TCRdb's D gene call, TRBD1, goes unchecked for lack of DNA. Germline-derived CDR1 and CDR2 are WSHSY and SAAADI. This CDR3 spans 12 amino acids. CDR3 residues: CASSETRGKLFF.

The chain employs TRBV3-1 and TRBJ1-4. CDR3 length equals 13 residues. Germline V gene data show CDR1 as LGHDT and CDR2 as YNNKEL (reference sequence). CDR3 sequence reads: CASSLIWGEKLFF.

The CDR3 spells CASSFLGTDNYGYTF. V gene TRBV28 combines with J gene TRBJ1-2; TCRdb outputs TRBD1, but without DNA this stays unchecked. The germline V gene encodes CDR1 MDHEN and CDR2 SYDVKM. The CDR3 loop spans 15 amino acids.

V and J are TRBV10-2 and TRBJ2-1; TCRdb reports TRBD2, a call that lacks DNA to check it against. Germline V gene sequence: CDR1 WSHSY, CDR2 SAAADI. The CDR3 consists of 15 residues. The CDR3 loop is CASITRRALGNEQFF.

CDR3 residues: CSARTTSFREQFF. This chain links TRBV20-1 with TRBJ2-1; the TCRdb call, TRBD2, lacks DNA for checking. CDR1 is DFQATT and CDR2 is SNEGSKA in the germline V gene (reference sequence). The CDR3 totals 13 residues.

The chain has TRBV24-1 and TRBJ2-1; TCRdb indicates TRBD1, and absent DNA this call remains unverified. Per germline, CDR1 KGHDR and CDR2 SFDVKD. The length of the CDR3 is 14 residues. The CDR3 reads CATSDPQSAGGEFF.

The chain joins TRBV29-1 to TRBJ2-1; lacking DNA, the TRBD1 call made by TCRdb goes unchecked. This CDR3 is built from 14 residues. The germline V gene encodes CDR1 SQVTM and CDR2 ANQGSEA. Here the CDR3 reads CSAGDRRNYNEQFF.

CDR3 residues: CSASGWEKAGEQFF. This chain uses TRBV20-1 with TRBJ2-1; the TRBD2 assignment by TCRdb is unverifiable without DNA. The germline CDR1 and CDR2 sequences are DFQATT and SNEGSKA (reference sequence). CDR3 length equals 14 residues.

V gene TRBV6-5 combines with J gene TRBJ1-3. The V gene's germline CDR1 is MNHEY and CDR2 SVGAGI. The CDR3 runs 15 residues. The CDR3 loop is CASSYTRTSGNTIYF.

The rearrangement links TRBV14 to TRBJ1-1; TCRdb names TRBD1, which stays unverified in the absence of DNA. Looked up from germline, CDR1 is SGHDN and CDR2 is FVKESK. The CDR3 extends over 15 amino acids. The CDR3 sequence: CASLPFKGRRTEAFF.

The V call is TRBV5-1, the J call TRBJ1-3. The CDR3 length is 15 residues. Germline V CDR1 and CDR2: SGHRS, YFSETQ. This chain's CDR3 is CASSLGSDSGNTIYF.

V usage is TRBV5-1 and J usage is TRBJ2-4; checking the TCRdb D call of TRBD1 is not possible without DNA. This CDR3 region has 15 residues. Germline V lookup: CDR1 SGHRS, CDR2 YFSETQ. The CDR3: CASSLVGGSKNIQYF. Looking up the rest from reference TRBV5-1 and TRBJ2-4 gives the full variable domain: KAGVTQTPRYLIKTRGQQVTLSCSPISGHRSVSWYQQTPGQGLQFLFEYFSETQRNKGNFPGRFSGRQFSNSRSEMNVSTLELGDSALYLCASSLVGGSKNIQYFGAGTRLSVL.

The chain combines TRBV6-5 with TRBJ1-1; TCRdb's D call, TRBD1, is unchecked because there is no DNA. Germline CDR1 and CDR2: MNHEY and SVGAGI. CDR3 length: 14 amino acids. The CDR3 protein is CASSRQMMNTEAFF.

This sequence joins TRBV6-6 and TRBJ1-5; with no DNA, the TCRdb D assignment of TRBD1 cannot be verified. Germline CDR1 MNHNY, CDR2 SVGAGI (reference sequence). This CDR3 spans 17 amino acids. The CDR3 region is CASSTSTGGPSNQPQHF.